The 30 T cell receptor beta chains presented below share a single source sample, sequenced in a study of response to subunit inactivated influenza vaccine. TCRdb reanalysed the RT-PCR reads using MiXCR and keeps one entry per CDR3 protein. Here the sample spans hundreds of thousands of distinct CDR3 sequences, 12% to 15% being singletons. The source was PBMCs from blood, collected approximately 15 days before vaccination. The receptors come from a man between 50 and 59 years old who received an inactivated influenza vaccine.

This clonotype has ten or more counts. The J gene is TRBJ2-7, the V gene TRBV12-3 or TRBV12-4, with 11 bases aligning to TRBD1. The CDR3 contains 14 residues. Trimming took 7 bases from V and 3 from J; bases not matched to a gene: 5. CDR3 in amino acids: CASTLDRGLYEQYF. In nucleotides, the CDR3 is TGTGCCAGCACCCTGGACAGGGGGCTCTACGAGCAGTACTTC.

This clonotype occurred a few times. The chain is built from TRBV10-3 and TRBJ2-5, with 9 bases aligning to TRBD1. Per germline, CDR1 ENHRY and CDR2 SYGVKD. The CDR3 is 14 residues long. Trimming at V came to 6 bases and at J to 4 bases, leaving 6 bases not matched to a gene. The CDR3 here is CAISAPDRGETQYF. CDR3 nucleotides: TGTGCCATCAGCGCCCCGGACAGGGGAGAGACCCAGTACTTC.

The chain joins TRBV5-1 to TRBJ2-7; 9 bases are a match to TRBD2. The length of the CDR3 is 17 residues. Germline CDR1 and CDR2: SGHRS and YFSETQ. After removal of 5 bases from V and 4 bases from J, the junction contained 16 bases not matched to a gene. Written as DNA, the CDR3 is TGCGCCAGCAGTTTACTGGCGGGAGGGCCTCGGACTTACGAGCAGTACTTC. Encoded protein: CASSLLAGGPRTYEQYF. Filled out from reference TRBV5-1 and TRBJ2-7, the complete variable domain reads KAGVTQTPRYLIKTRGQQVTLSCSPISGHRSVSWYQQTPGQGLQFLFEYFSETQRNKGNFPGRFSGRQFSNSRSEMNVSTLELGDSALYLCASSLLAGGPRTYEQYFGPGTRLTVT.

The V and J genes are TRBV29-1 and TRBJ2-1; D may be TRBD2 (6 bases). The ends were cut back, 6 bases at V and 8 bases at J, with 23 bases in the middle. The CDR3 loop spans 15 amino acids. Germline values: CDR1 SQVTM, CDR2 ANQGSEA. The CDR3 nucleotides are TGCAGCGTAAAAGAGGTTAGCGCCTGGGAGGATGAGCAGTTCTTC. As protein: CSVKEVSAWEDEQFF.

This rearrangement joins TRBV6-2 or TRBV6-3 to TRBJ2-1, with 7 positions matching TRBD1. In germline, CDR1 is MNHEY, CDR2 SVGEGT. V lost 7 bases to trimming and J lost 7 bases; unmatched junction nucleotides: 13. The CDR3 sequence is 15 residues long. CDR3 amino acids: CASNRNTGAGNEQFF. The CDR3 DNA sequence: TGTGCCAGCAATCGGAACACAGGGGCTGGAAATGAGCAGTTCTTC.

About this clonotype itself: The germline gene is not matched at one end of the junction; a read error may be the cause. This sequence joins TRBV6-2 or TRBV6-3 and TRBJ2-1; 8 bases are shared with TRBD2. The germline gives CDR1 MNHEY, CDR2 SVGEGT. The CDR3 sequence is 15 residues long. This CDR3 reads CASRKTGGPYNEHFF. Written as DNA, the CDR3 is TGTGCCAGCAGAAAAACGGGAGGGCCTTACAATGAGCATTTCTTC.

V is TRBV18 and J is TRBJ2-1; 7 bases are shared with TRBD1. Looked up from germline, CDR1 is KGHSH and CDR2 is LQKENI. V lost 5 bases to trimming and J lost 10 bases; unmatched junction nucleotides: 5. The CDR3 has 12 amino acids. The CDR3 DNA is TGTGCCAGCTCAAGGGACAGAGGAGAGCAGTTCTTC. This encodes CASSRDRGEQFF. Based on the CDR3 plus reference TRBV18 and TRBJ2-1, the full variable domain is NAGVMQNPRHLVRRRGQEARLRCSPMKGHSHVYWYRQLPEEGLKFMVYLQKENIIDESGMPKERFSAEFPKEGPSILRIQQVVRGDSAAYFCASSRDRGEQFFGPGTRLTVL.

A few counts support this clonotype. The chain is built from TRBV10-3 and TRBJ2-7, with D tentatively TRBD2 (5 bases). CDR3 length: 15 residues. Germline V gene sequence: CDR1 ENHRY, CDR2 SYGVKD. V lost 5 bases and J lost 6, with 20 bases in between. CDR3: CAISFYETTSREQYF. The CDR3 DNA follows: TGTGCCATCAGTTTTTATGAGACTACCTCTCGCGAGCAGTACTTC.

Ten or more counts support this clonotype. In nucleotides, the CDR3 is TGTGCCAGCAGTCTCGCGTCTGCAACTAATGAAAAACTGTTTTTT. Amino acid sequence: CASSLASATNEKLFF. This chain links TRBV7-9 with TRBJ1-4; D unresolved. CDR3 length equals 15 residues. V lost 6 bases to trimming and J lost 0 bases, with 11 bases between them. Germline V CDR1 and CDR2: SEHNR, FQNEAQ (reference sequence). The entire variable domain, with the rest obtained from reference TRBV7-9 and TRBJ1-4, is as follows: DTGVSQNPRHKITKRGQNVTFRCDPISEHNRLYWYRQTLGQGPEFLTYFQNEAQLEKSRLLSDRFSAERPKGSFSTLEIQRTEQGDSAMYLCASSLASATNEKLFFGSGTQLSVL.

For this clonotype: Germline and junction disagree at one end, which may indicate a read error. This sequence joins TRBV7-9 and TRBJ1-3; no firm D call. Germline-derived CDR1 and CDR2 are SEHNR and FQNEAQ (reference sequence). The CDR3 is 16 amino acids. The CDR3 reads CASSLASVFSGSTIYF. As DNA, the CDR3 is TGTGCCAGCAGCTTAGCGTCGGTTTTCTCTGGAAGCACCATATATTTT.

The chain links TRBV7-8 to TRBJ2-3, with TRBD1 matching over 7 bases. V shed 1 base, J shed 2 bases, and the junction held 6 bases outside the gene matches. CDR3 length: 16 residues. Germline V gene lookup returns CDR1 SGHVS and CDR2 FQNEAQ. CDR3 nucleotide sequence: TGTGCCAGCAGCTTAGGGACAGGCGGCCACACAGATACGCAGTATTTT. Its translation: CASSLGTGGHTDTQYF.

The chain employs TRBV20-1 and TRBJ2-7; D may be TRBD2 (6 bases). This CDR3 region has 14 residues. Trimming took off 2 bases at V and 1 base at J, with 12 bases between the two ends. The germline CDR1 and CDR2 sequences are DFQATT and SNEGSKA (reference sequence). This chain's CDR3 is CSARSLTSSYEQYF. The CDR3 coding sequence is TGCAGTGCTAGATCTTTGACTAGTTCCTACGAGCAGTACTTC.

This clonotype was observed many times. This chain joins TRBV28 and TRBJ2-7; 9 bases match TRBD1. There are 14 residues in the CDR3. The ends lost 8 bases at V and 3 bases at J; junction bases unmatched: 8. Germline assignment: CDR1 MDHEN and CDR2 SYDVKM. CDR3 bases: TGTGCCAGCTCGCAGGGGACAGGGAACTACGAGCAGTACTTC. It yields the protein CASSQGTGNYEQYF.

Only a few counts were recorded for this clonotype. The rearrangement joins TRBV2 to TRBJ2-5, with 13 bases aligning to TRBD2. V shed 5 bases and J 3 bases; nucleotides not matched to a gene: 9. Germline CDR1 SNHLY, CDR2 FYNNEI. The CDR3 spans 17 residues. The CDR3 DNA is TGTGCCAGCAGTAACCTACCCGGGACTAGCGGGAAAGAGACCCAGTACTTC. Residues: CASSNLPGTSGKETQYF. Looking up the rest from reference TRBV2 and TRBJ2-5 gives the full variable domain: EPEVTQTPSHQVTQMGQEVILRCVPISNHLYFYWYRQILGQKVEFLVSFYNNEISEKSEIFDDQFSVERPDGSNFTLKIRSTKLEDSAMYFCASSNLPGTSGKETQYFGPGTRLLVL.

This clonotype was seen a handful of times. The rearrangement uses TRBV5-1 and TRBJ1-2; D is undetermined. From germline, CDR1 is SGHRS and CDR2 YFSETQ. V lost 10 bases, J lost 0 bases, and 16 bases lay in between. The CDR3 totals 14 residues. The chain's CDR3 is CASALAASNYGYTF. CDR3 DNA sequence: TGCGCCTCAGCACTGGCAGCTTCTAACTATGGCTACACCTTC.

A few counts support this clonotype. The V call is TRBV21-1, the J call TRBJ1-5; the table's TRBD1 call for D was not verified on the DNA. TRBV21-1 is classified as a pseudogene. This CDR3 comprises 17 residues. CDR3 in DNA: TGTGCCAGCAGCAAAGATAGGGCAGGGGTTAGCAATCAGCCCCAGCATTTT. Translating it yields CASSKDRAGVSNQPQHF.

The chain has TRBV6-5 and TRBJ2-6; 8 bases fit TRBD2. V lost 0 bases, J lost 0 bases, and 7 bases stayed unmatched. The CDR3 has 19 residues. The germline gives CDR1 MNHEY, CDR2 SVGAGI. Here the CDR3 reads CASSYSPLAGSSGANVLTF. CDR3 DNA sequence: TGTGCCAGCAGTTACTCTCCGCTAGCGGGCTCCTCTGGGGCCAACGTCCTGACTTTC.

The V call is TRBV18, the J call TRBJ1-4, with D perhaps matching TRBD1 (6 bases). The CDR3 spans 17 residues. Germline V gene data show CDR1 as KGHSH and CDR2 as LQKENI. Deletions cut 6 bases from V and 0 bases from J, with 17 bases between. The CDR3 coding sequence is TGTGCCAGCTCCCCTCTGGGGGCGCAGCCAACTAATGAAAAACTGTTTTTT. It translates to CASSPLGAQPTNEKLFF.

CDR3 region: CASSAGTGTTQETQYF. The CDR3 DNA reads TGCGCCAGCAGCGCAGGAACCGGGACCACCCAAGAGACCCAGTACTTC. This chain joins TRBV5-1 and TRBJ2-5, with D perhaps TRBD1 or TRBD2 (5 bases each). Trimming cost V 4 bases and J 1 base, with 17 bases left between them. Germline V gene data show CDR1 as SGHRS and CDR2 as YFSETQ. This CDR3 is 16 amino acids long.

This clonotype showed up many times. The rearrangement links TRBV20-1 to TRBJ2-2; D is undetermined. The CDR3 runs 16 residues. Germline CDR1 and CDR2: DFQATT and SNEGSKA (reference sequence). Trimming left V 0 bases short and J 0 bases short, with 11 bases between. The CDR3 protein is CSARDSALANTGELFF. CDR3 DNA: TGCAGTGCTAGAGATTCGGCTTTAGCGAACACCGGGGAGCTGTTTTTT.

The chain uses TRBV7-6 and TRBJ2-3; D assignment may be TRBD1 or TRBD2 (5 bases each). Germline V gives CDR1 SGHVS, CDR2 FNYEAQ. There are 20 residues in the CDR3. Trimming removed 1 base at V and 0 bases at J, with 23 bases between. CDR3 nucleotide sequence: TGTGCCAGCAGCTTAGAGGCAGGGACGGGCGTTCCTTCTAGCACAGATACGCAGTATTTT. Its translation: CASSLEAGTGVPSSTDTQYF.

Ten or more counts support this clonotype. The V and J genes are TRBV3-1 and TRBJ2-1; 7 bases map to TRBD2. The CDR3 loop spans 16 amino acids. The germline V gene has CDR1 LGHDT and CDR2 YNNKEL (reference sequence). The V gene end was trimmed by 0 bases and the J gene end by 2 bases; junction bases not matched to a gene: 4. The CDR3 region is CASSQDPLAAYNEQFF. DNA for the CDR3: TGTGCCAGCAGCCAAGATCCCCTAGCGGCCTACAATGAGCAGTTCTTC.

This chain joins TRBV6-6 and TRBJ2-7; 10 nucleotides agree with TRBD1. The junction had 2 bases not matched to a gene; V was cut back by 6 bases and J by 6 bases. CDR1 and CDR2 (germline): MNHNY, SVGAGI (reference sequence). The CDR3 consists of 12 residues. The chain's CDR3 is CASRDRGGEQYF. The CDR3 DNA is TGTGCCAGCAGGGACAGGGGGGGCGAGCAGTACTTC.

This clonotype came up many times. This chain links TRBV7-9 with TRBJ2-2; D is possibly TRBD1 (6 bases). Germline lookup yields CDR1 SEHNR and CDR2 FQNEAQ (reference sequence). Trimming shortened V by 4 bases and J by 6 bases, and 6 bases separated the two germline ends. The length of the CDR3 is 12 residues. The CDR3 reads CASSWTAGELFF. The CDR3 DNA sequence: TGTGCCAGCAGCTGGACAGCCGGGGAGCTGTTTTTT.

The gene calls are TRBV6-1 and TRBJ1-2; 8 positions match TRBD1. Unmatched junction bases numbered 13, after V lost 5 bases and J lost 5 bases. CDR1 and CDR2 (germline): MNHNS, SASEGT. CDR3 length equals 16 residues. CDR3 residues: CASSPIQEDRDYGYTF. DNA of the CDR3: TGTGCCAGCAGTCCGATACAGGAGGACAGGGATTATGGCTACACCTTC.

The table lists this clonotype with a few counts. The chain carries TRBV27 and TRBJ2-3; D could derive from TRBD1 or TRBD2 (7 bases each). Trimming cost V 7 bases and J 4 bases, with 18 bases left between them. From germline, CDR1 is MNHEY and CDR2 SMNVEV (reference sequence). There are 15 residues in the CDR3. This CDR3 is CASIRGGSTADTQYF. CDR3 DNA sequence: TGTGCCAGCATCAGGGGGGGTTCTACCGCAGATACGCAGTATTTT.

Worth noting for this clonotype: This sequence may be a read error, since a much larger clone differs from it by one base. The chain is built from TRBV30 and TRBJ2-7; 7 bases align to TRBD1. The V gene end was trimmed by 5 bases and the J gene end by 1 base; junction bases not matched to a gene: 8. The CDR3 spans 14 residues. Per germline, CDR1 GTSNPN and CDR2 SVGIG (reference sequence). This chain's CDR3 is CAWGIGTVSYEQYF. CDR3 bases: TGTGCCTGGGGTATCGGGACAGTTTCCTACGAGCAGTACTTC.

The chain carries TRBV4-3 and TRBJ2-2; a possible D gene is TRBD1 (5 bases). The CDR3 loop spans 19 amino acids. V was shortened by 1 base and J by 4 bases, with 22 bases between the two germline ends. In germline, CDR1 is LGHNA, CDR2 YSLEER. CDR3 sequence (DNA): TGCGCCAGCAGCCAAGTGGCCAACATTCAGGGTCCGGCCACCGGGGAGCTGTTTTTT. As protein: CASSQVANIQGPATGELFF.

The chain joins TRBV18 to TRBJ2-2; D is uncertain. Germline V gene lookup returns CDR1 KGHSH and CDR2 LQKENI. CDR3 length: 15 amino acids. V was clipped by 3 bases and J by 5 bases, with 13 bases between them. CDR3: CASSPGQPGTGELFF. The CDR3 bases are TGTGCCAGCTCACCTGGGCAGCCTGGGACCGGGGAGCTGTTTTTT.

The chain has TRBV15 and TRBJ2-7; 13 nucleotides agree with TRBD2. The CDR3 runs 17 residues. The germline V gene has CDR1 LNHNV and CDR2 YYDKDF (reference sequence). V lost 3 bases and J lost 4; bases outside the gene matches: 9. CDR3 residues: CATSSRSRTSGSYEQYF. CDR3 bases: TGTGCCACCAGCAGTCGATCGCGGACTAGCGGGAGTTACGAGCAGTACTTC.